Listed below are T cell receptor beta chains from one sample, sequenced in a study of blood T cell repertoires in COVID-19. Data came from immunoSEQ multiplex PCR; TCRdb stores just in-frame clones and leaves some out. The sample yields approximately 71,000 clones, approximately 79% seen once. The sample was peripheral blood. These receptors were taken from a man in his sixties with active or convalescent COVID-19. Each CDR3 is given with its conserved first and last residue. Fields, in order: J gene, D gene, clone size, V gene, CDR3 DNA, CDR3 protein. D genes are given only for firm matches. Where a row states a size, it is once, few, many or the class of an expanded clone; other rows omit it.

J gene: TRBJ1-4; D gene: .; clone size: .; V gene: TRBV29-1; CDR3 DNA: TGCAGCGTTGGGGGGGGGACTGGTGAAAAACTGTTTTTT; CDR3 protein: CSVGGGTGEKLFF
J gene: TRBJ2-3; D gene: .; clone size: .; V gene: TRBV9; CDR3 DNA: TGTGCCAGCAGCGTAGCTGCGCCGTATGATACGCAGTATTTT; CDR3 protein: CASSVAAPYDTQYF
J gene: TRBJ2-1; D gene: .; clone size: .; V gene: TRBV11-2; CDR3 DNA: TGTGCCAGCAGCCCGGGGGTATACAATGAGCAGTTCTTC; CDR3 protein: CASSPGVYNEQFF
J gene: TRBJ1-5; D gene: .; clone size: .; V gene: TRBV6-5; CDR3 DNA: TGTGCCAGCAGGGATCAAGGGGGGGATCAGCCCCAGCATTTT; CDR3 protein: CASRDQGGDQPQHF
J gene: TRBJ2-1; D gene: TRBD1; clone size: .; V gene: TRBV24-1; CDR3 DNA: TGTGCCACTGCGGGGACAGGGGGCAATGAGCAGTTCTTC; CDR3 protein: CATAGTGGNEQFF
J gene: TRBJ2-2; D gene: TRBD2; clone size: .; V gene: TRBV5-4; CDR3 DNA: TGTGCCAGCAGCTTGCTCGGCGGGGGGGCCGTCGGGGAGCTGTTTTTT; CDR3 protein: CASSLLGGGAVGELFF
J gene: TRBJ1-2; D gene: TRBD1; clone size: .; V gene: TRBV27; CDR3 DNA: TGTGCCAGCAGTACGGACAGGGATTATGGCTACACCTTC; CDR3 protein: CASSTDRDYGYTF
J gene: TRBJ2-3; D gene: .; clone size: .; V gene: TRBV3-1/TRBV3-2; CDR3 DNA: TGTGCCAGCAGTCCCGACAGCGCAGATACGCAGTATTTT; CDR3 protein: CASSPDSADTQYF
J gene: TRBJ1-2; D gene: .; clone size: .; V gene: TRBV10-3; CDR3 DNA: TGTGCCATTTTCATCAGGTTAGGGGAGGACTATGGCTACACCTTC; CDR3 protein: CAIFIRLGEDYGYTF
J gene: TRBJ1-1; D gene: .; clone size: .; V gene: TRBV19; CDR3 DNA: TGTGCCAGTAGCGTCATTGGGGGGTTTGTACCTGAAGCTTTCTTT; CDR3 protein: CASSVIGGFVPEAFF
J gene: TRBJ1-1; D gene: TRBD1; clone size: .; V gene: TRBV7-9; CDR3 DNA: TGTGCCAGCAGCTTAGGGGACAGACCTACTACTTTCTTT; CDR3 protein: CASSLGDRPTTFF
J gene: TRBJ1-1; D gene: TRBD1; clone size: once; V gene: TRBV3-1/TRBV3-2; CDR3 DNA: TGTGCCAGCAGCCAAGGACAGGGTTACGGCACTGAAGCTTTCTTT; CDR3 protein: CASSQGQGYGTEAFF
J gene: TRBJ1-5; D gene: .; clone size: .; V gene: TRBV13; CDR3 DNA: TGTGCCAGCAGCTTCTATCAGCCCCAGCATTTT; CDR3 protein: CASSFYQPQHF
J gene: TRBJ2-1; D gene: .; clone size: .; V gene: TRBV28; CDR3 DNA: TGTGCCAGCAGCCCCCAGACAGAGCAGTTCTTC; CDR3 protein: CASSPQTEQFF
J gene: TRBJ2-3; D gene: TRBD2; clone size: .; V gene: TRBV3-1/TRBV3-2; CDR3 DNA: TGTGCCAGCAGCCAACTCAAGCGGGGGGGCACAGATACGCAGTATTTT; CDR3 protein: CASSQLKRGGTDTQYF
J gene: TRBJ1-1; D gene: .; clone size: .; V gene: TRBV6-5; CDR3 DNA: TGTGCCAGCAGCGTGGATCCGAGGGCGGACACTGAAGCTTTCTTT; CDR3 protein: CASSVDPRADTEAFF
J gene: TRBJ1-5; D gene: TRBD1; clone size: .; V gene: TRBV6-5; CDR3 DNA: TGTGCCAGCAGGTCGTCCGGGACAGGGGATCAGCCCCAGCATTTT; CDR3 protein: CASRSSGTGDQPQHF
J gene: TRBJ2-7; D gene: .; clone size: .; V gene: TRBV6-1; CDR3 DNA: TGTGCCAGCAGTGACCACCTGGGCAGGGCGACCTACGAGCAGTACTTC; CDR3 protein: CASSDHLGRATYEQYF
J gene: TRBJ1-2; D gene: .; clone size: .; V gene: TRBV7-8; CDR3 DNA: TGTGCCAGCAGCCTAGAGAGGGCCAACTATGGCTACACCTTC; CDR3 protein: CASSLERANYGYTF
J gene: TRBJ1-6; D gene: .; clone size: .; V gene: TRBV7-8; CDR3 DNA: TGTGCCAGCAGTCCGCGTAGCGACATAAGGGTATTCACCCTCCACTTT; CDR3 protein: CASSPRSDIRVFTLHF
J gene: TRBJ2-6; D gene: .; clone size: .; V gene: TRBV11-2; CDR3 DNA: TGTGCCAGCAGCCGAAACGGAGGTCCTGGAGTCTCTGGGGCCAACGTCCTGACTTTC; CDR3 protein: CASSRNGGPGVSGANVLTF
J gene: TRBJ2-1; D gene: TRBD2; clone size: .; V gene: TRBV10-3; CDR3 DNA: TGTGCCATCAGTGACGGGGGAAGACTAGCGGGGGCCCTTGAGCAGTTCTTC; CDR3 protein: CAISDGGRLAGALEQFF
J gene: TRBJ1-2; D gene: .; clone size: .; V gene: TRBV5-1; CDR3 DNA: TGCGCCAGCAGCTTAACAGGGAATACTAACTATGGCTACACCTTC; CDR3 protein: CASSLTGNTNYGYTF
J gene: TRBJ1-3; D gene: .; clone size: .; V gene: TRBV9; CDR3 DNA: TGTGCCAGTGGCGAAGGGAGGAGTGGAAACACCATATATTTT; CDR3 protein: CASGEGRSGNTIYF
J gene: TRBJ1-1; D gene: .; clone size: .; V gene: TRBV7-3; CDR3 DNA: TGTGCCAGCAGCTTTCAGGGGCGGAACACTGAAGCTTTCTTT; CDR3 protein: CASSFQGRNTEAFF
J gene: TRBJ2-5; D gene: .; clone size: .; V gene: TRBV5-1; CDR3 DNA: TGCGCCAGCAGCTATTCCGGGACTTCCCAAGAGACCCAGTACTTC; CDR3 protein: CASSYSGTSQETQYF
J gene: TRBJ1-1; D gene: TRBD1; clone size: .; V gene: TRBV7-3; CDR3 DNA: TGTGCCAGCAGCTTTGACAGGGGTGACACTGAAGCTTTCTTT; CDR3 protein: CASSFDRGDTEAFF
J gene: TRBJ2-1; D gene: .; clone size: .; V gene: TRBV4-1; CDR3 DNA: TGCGCCAGCAGCCAAGGTCTCAGAAGGGAGAGCTCCTACAATGAGCAGTTCTTC; CDR3 protein: CASSQGLRRESSYNEQFF
J gene: TRBJ1-6; D gene: TRBD1; clone size: .; V gene: TRBV5-4; CDR3 DNA: TGTGCCAGCAGCCCAGGGGGGACAGGCGGTGGGTCACCCCTCCACTTT; CDR3 protein: CASSPGGTGGGSPLHF
J gene: TRBJ1-5; D gene: .; clone size: few; V gene: TRBV6-1; CDR3 DNA: TGTGCCAGCAGTGAACGAGGGTTGGACAATCAGCCCCAGCATTTT; CDR3 protein: CASSERGLDNQPQHF
J gene: TRBJ1-2; D gene: .; clone size: few; V gene: TRBV3-1/TRBV3-2; CDR3 DNA: TGTGCCAGCAGCCAACAGGGGTTTGGCTACACCTTC; CDR3 protein: CASSQQGFGYTF
J gene: TRBJ2-7; D gene: TRBD2; clone size: .; V gene: TRBV5-1; CDR3 DNA: TGCGCCAGCAGCTTGCGGACTAGCGGGGGGAGTTCCTACGAGCAGTACTTC; CDR3 protein: CASSLRTSGGSSYEQYF
J gene: TRBJ1-2; D gene: .; clone size: .; V gene: TRBV2; CDR3 DNA: TGTGCCAGCAGAGGAGATTATGATGGCTACACCTTC; CDR3 protein: CASRGDYDGYTF
J gene: TRBJ1-2; D gene: TRBD1; clone size: .; V gene: TRBV27; CDR3 DNA: TGTGCCAGCAGTCTCGACAGGGGGGGGGTCTATGGCTACACCTTC; CDR3 protein: CASSLDRGGVYGYTF